This T cell receptor beta chain was profiled in a study of graft-versus-host responses after intestinal transplantation. The table came from immunoSEQ multiplex PCR; TCRdb's copy has only in-frame clones and leaves some out. The repertoire consists of tens of thousands of clones, with 90% occurring once and the leading ten covering roughly 3.9%. This clone was observed once. The antigen remains unidentified. The ends were cut back, 7 bases at V and 5 bases at J, with 11 bases in the middle. Germline-derived CDR1 and CDR2 are SNHLY and FYNNEI. The CDR3 extends over 12 amino acids. This TCR was sampled from a human donor who was the organ donor for an intestinal transplant. The J gene is TRBJ1-2, the V gene TRBV2; weak D call: TRBD1 (5 bases). The source was unstimulated CD8+ T cells sorted from spleen or lymph node cells, collected before transplant. The CDR3 loop is CASTPGIYGYTF. The CDR3 DNA sequence: TGTGCCAGCACCCCAGGGATTTATGGCTACACCTTC.